The subject of this entry is one T cell receptor beta chain. Its matching antigen is unknown. The data were produced by immunoSEQ multiplex PCR, yet TCRdb's version contains in-frame clones alone and is incomplete. Here the sample spans 70,000 or so clones, more than 85% being singletons. This specimen comes from a study of OX40 agonist ivuxolimab in advanced cancers. Points from the study as a whole: A proportion of nonresponders additionally exhibited low normalized T-cell clonal expansion.

The V and J ends lost 2 bases and 9 bases, in that order; junction bases with no gene match: 1. This CDR3 contains 12 residues. Germline V gene lookup returns CDR1 LNHNV and CDR2 YYDKDF (reference sequence). Here the sequenced sample was CD4+ or CD8+ T cells sorted from blood, taken in a trial of the OX40 agonist ivuxolimab. The TCR comes from an adult with an advanced solid tumor such as melanoma, head and neck, liver or kidney cancer. The chain couples TRBV15 to TRBJ2-1, with 7 bases that match TRBD1. CDR3 nucleotide sequence: TGTGCCACCAGCAGATCAGGGGGTGAGCAGTTCTTC. It translates to CATSRSGGEQFF. Combining the CDR3 with reference TRBV15 and TRBJ2-1 gives the whole variable domain DAMVIQNPRYQVTQFGKPVTLSCSQTLNHNVMYWYQQKSSQAPKLLFHYYDKDFNNEADTPDNFQSRRPNTSFCFLDIRSPGLGDTAMYLCATSRSGGEQFFGPGTRLTVL.